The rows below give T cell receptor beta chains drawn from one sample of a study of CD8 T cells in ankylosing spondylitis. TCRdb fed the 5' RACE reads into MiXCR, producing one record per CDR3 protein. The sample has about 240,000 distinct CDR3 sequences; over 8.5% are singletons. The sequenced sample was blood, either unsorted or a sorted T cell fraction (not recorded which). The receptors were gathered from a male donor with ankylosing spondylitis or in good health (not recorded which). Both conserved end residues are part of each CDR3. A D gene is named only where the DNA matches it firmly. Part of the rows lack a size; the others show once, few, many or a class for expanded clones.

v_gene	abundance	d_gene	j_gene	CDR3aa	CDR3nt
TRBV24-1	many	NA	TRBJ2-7	CATSDFYEQYF	TGTGCCACCAGTGATTTCTACGAGCAGTACTTC
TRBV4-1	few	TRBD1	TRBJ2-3	CASSQPDRPDTQYF	TGCGCCAGCAGCCAGCCGGACAGGCCAGATACGCAGTATTTT
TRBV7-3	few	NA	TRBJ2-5	CASSLKPGPQETQYF	TGTGCCAGCAGCTTAAAACCCGGACCCCAAGAGACCCAGTACTTC
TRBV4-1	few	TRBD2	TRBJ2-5	CASSQGLLAAQETQYF	TGCGCCAGCAGCCAAGGTCTCCTAGCGGCCCAAGAGACCCAGTACTTC
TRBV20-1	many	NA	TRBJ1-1	CSAAIDAEAFF	TGCAGTGCCGCCATTGACGCTGAAGCTTTCTTT
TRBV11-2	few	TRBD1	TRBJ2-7	CASSLAPGQASYEQYF	TGTGCCAGCAGCTTAGCTCCGGGACAGGCCTCCTACGAGCAGTACTTC
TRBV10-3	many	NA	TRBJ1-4	CAIRGPNEKLFF	TGTGCCATCAGAGGACCGAATGAAAAACTGTTTTTT
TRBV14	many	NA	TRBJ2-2	CASSQRGSNTGELFF	TGTGCCAGCAGCCAACGGGGCTCGAACACCGGGGAGCTGTTTTTT
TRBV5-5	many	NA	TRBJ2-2	CASISGGGELFF	TGTGCCAGCATCAGTGGGGGCGGGGAGCTGTTTTTT
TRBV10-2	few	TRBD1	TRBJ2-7	CASSGTGGSYEQYF	TGCGCCAGCAGTGGGACAGGGGGCTCCTACGAGCAGTACTTC
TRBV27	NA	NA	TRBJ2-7	CASSFAQTYEQYF	TGTGCCAGCAGTTTTGCCCAGACCTACGAGCAGTACTTC
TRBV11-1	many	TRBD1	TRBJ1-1	CASSPDRGGSKAFF	TGTGCCAGCAGCCCCGACAGGGGGGGGTCGAAAGCTTTCTTT
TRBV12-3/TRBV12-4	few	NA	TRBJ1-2	CASSFTRDYGYTF	TGTGCCAGCAGTTTCACCAGGGATTATGGCTACACCTTC
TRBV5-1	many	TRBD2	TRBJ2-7	CASSFRRLAGMGEQYF	TGCGCCAGCAGCTTCCGAAGACTAGCGGGAATGGGCGAGCAGTACTTC
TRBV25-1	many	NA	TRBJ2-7	CASSGVGGYEQYF	TGTGCCAGCAGTGGTGTAGGAGGTTACGAGCAGTACTTC
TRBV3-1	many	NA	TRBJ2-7	CASSHIQGGNYEQYF	TGTGCCAGCAGCCATATACAGGGAGGAAACTACGAGCAGTACTTC
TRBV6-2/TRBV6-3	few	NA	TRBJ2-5	CASSPSVKEETQYF	TGTGCCAGCAGTCCAAGTGTTAAGGAAGAGACCCAGTACTTC
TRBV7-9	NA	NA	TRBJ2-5	CASSFTDRDQETQYF	TGTGCCAGCAGCTTCACGGACAGAGACCAAGAGACCCAGTACTTC